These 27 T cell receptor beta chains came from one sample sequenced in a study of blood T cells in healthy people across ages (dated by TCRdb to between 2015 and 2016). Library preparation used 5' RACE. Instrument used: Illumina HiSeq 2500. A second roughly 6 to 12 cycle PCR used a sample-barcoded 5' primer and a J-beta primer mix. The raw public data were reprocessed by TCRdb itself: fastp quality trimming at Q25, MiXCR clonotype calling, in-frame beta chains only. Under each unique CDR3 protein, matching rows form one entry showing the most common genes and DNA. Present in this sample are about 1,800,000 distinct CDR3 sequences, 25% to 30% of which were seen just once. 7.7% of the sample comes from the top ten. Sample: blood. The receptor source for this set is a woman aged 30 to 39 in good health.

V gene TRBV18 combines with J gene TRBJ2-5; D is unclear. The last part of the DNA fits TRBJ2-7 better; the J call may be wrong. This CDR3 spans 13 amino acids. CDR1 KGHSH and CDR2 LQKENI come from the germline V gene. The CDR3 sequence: CASSEFTDYEQYF. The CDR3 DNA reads TGTGCCAGCTCAGAATTCACTGACTACGAGCAGTACTTC.

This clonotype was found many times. The CDR3 sequence is CASTHARGNYGYTF. CDR3 sequence (DNA): TGTGCCAGCACCCATGCCAGGGGGAACTATGGCTACACCTTC. This sequence joins TRBV12-3 or TRBV12-4 and TRBJ1-2; 7 bases match TRBD1. The CDR3 has 14 amino acids. Germline trimming cut 7 bases from V and 2 bases from J; bases unmatched to any gene: 7.

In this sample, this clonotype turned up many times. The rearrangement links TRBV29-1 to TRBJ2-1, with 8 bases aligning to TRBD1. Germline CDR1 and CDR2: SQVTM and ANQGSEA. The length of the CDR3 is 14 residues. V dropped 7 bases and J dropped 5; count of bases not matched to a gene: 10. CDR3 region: CSGRTGNGDNEQFF. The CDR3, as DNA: TGCAGCGGGAGGACAGGGAATGGCGACAATGAGCAGTTCTTC.

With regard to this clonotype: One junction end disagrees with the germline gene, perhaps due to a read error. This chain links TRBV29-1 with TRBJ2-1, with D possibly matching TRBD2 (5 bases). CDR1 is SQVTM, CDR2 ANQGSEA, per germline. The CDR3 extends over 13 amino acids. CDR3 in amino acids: CSIEEGGYNEQFF. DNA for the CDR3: TGCAGCATTGAAGAGGGCGGATACAATGAGCAGTTCTTC.

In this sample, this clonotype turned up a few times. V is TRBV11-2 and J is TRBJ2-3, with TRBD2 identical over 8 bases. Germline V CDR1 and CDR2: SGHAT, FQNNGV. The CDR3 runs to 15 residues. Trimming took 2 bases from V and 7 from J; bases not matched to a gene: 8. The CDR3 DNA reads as TGTGCCAGCAGCTTAACAGCGGGAGCCGGAAATACGCAGTATTTT. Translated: CASSLTAGAGNTQYF.

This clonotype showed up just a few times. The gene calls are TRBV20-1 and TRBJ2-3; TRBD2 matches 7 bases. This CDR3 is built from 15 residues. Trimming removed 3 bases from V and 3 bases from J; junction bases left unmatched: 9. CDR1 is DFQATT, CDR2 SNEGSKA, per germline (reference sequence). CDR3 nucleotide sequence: TGCAGTGCTAGGGATGGGGAGGGGTTGACAGATACGCAGTATTTT. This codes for CSARDGEGLTDTQYF.

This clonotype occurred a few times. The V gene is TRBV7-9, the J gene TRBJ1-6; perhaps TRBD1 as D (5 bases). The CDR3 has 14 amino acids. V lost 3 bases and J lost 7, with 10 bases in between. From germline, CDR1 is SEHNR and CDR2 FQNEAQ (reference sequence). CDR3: CASSLGPGNSPLHF. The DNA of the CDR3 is TGTGCCAGCAGCTTGGGACCCGGGAATTCACCCCTCCACTTT.

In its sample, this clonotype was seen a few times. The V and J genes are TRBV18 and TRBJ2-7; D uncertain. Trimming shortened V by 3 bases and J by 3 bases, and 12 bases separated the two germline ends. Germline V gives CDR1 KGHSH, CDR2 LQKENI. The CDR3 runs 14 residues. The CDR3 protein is CASSPDVGYYEQYF. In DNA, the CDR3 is TGTGCCAGCTCACCCGACGTAGGATACTACGAGCAGTACTTC.

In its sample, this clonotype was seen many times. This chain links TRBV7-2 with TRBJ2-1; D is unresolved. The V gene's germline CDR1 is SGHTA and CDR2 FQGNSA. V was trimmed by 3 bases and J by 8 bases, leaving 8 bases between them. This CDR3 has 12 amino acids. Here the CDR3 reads CASSLGTYEQFF. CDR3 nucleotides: TGTGCCAGCAGCTTGGGTACGTATGAGCAGTTCTTC.

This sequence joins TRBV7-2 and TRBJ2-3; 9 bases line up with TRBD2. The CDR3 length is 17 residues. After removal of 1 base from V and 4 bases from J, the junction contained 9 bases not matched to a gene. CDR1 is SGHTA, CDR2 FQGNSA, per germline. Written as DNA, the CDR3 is TGTGCCAGCAGCTTAGGTGATAGCGGGAGACGGCCAGATACGCAGTATTTT. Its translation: CASSLGDSGRRPDTQYF.

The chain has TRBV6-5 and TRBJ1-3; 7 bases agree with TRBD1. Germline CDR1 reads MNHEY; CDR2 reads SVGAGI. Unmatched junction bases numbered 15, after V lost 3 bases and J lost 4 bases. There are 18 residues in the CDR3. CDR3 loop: CASSYRGGTTGDGNTIYF. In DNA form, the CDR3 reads TGTGCCAGCAGTTATCGAGGGGGGACCACAGGGGACGGAAACACCATATATTTT.

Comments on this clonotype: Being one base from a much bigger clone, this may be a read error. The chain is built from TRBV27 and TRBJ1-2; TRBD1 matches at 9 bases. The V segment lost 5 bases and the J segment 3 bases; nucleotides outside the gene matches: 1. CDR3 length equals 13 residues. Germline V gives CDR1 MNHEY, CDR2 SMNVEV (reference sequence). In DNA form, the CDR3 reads TGTGCCAGCAGTGGGACAGGGCACTATGGCTACACCTTC. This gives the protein CASSGTGHYGYTF.

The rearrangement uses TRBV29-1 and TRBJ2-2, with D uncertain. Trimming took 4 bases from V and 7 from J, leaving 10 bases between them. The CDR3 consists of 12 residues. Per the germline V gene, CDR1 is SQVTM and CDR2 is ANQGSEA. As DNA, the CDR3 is TGCAGCGTTGGAACTGGGTTCGGGGAGCTGTTTTTT. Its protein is CSVGTGFGELFF.

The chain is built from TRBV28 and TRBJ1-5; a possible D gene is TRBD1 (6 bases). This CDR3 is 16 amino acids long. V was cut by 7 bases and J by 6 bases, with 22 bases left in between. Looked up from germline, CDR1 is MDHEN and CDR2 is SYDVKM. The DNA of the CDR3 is TGTGCCAGCACGATTCCGAGGGGGGCACTGGGTCAGCCCCAGCATTTT. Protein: CASTIPRGALGQPQHF. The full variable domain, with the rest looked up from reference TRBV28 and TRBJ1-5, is DVKVTQSSRYLVKRTGEKVFLECVQDMDHENMFWYRQDPGLGLRLIYFSYDVKMKEKGDIPEGYSVSREKKERFSLILESASTNQTSMYLCASTIPRGALGQPQHFGDGTRLSIL.

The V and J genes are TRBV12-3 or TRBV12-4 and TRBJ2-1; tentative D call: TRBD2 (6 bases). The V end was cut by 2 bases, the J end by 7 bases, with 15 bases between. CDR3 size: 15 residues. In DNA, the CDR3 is TGTGCCAGCAGTTTAAGGGGAGGAGGCGTAAATGAGCAGTTCTTC. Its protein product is CASSLRGGGVNEQFF.

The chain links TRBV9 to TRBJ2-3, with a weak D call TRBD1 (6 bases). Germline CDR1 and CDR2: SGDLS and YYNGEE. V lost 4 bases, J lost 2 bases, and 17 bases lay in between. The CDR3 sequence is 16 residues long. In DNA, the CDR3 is TGTGCCAGCAGCACAGAACCAGGGGTTGCCACAGATACGCAGTATTTT. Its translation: CASSTEPGVATDTQYF.

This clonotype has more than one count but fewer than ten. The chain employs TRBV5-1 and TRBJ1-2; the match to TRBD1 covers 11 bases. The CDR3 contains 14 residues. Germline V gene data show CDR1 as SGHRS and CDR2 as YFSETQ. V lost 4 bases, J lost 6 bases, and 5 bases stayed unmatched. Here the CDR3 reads CASSPGTGGDGYTF. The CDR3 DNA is TGCGCCAGCAGCCCGGGGACAGGGGGTGATGGCTACACCTTC.

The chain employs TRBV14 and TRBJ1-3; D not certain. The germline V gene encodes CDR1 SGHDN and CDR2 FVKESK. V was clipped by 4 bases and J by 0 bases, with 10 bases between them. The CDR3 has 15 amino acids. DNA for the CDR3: TGTGCCAGCAGCCCGTGGCGGGGCTCTGGAAACACCATATATTTT. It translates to CASSPWRGSGNTIYF.

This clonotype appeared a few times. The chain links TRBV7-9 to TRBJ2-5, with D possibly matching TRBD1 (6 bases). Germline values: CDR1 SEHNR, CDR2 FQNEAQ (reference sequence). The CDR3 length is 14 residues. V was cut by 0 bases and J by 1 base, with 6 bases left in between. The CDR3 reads CASSLADSQETQYF. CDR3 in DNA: TGTGCCAGCAGCTTAGCGGACAGCCAAGAGACCCAGTACTTC.

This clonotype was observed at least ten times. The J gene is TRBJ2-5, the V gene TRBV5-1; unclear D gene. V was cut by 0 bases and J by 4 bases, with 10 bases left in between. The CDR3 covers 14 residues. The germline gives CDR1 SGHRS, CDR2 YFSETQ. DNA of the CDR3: TGCGCCAGCAGCTTGGACCCGCTGGGAGAGACCCAGTACTTC. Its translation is CASSLDPLGETQYF.

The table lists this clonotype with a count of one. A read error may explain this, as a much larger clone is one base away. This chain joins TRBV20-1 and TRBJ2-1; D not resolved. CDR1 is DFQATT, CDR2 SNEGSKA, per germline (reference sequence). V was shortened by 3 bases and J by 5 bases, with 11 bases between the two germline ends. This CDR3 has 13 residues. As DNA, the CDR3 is TGCAGTGCTAGGTTCAGGTCCCACAATGAGCAGTTCTTC. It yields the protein CSARFRSHNEQFF.

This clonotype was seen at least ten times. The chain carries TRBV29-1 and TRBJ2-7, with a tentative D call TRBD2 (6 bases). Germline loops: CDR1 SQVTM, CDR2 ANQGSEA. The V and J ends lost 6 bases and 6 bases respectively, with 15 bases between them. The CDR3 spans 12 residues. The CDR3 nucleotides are TGCAGCGTAACTGGAGGGCCTGGCGAGCAGTACTTC. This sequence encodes CSVTGGPGEQYF.

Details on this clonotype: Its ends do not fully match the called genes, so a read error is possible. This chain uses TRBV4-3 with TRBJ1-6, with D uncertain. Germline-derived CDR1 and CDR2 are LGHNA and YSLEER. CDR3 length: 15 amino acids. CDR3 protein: CAGSQVVSNNSPLHF. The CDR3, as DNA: TGCGCCGGCAGCCAAGTGGTCTCGAATAATTCACCCCTCCACTTT.

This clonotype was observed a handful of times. Here the CDR3 DNA reads TGTGCCTGGAGTGCCAGGGATCGAAGCACCGGGGAGCTGTTTTTT. Amino acid sequence: CAWSARDRSTGELFF. The rearrangement joins TRBV30 to TRBJ2-2, with a tentative D call TRBD1 (5 bases). Germline-derived CDR1 and CDR2 are GTSNPN and SVGIG (reference sequence). This CDR3 comprises 15 residues. Trimming removed 1 base from V and 4 bases from J, with 13 bases in between.

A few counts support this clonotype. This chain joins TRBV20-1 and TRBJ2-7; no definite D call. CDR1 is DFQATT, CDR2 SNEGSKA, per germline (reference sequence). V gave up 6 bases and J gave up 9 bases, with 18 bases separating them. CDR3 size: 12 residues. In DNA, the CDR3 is TGCAGTGCAAAAGACGGTATTCTCGGGCAGTACTTC. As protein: CSAKDGILGQYF.

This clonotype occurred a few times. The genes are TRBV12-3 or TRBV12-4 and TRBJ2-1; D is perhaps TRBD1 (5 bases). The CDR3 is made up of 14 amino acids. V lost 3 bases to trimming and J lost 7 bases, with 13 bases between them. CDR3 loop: CASSFVGQGNEQFF. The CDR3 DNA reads TGTGCCAGCAGTTTTGTGGGGCAAGGTAATGAGCAGTTCTTC.

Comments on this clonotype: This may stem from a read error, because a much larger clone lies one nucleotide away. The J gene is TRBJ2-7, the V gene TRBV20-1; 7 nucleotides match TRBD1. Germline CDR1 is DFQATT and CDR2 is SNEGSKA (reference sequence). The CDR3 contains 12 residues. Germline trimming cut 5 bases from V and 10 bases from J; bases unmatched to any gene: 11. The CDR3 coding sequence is TGCAGTGCTTGGGACAGAGAAGAGGCCCAGTACTTC. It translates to CSAWDREEAQYF.